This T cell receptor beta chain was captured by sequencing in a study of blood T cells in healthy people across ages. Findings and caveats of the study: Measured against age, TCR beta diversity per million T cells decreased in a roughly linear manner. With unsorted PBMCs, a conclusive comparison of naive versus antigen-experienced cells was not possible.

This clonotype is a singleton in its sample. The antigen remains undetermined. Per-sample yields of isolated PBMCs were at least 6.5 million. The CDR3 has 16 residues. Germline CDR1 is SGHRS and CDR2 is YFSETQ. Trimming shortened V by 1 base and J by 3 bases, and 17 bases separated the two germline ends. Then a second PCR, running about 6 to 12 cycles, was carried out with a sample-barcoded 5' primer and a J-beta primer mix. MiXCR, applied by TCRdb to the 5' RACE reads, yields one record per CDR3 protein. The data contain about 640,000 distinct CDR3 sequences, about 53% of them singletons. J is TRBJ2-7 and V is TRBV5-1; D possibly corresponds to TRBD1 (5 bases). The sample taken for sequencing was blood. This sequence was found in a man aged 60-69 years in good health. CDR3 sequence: CASSLLDPRAHYEQYF. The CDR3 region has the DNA TGCGCCAGCAGCTTGCTGGACCCCAGGGCCCACTACGAGCAGTACTTC.